Listed here are 12 T cell receptor beta chains from one sample, sequenced in a study of blood T cell repertoires in COVID-19 (TCRdb year 2020). The library was prepared using the immunoSEQ multiplex PCR assay. Not all clones reach the TCRdb copy of this immuneACCESS table, which keeps in-frame sequences only. Checked studies attribute under half of the gap to unresolved V genes and leave the rest unexplained. This sample is represented by about 140,000 clones; 65% to 80% of them were singletons. Clones ranked in the top ten supply around 3.3% of the sample. The sequencing input was peripheral blood. The receptors derive from a man aged 60 to 69 with acute or convalescent COVID-19.

This clone occurred a few times. The chain recombines TRBV28 with TRBJ1-5, with D maybe TRBD1 (5 bases). The germline gives CDR1 MDHEN, CDR2 SYDVKM. Trimming removed 7 bases at V and 0 bases at J, with 13 bases between. The CDR3 has 15 residues. The CDR3 DNA sequence: TGTGCCAGCATCCTGGGGGGGTATAGCAATCAGCCCCAGCATTTT. It specifies CASILGGYSNQPQHF. Full variable domain (remainder filled in from reference TRBV28 and TRBJ1-5): DVKVTQSSRYLVKRTGEKVFLECVQDMDHENMFWYRQDPGLGLRLIYFSYDVKMKEKGDIPEGYSVSREKKERFSLILESASTNQTSMYLCASILGGYSNQPQHFGDGTRLSIL.

This clone was seen only a few times. The chain carries TRBV6-2 or TRBV6-3 and TRBJ2-3; a possible D gene is TRBD2 (6 bases). The CDR3 loop spans 17 amino acids. Germline V gene lookup returns CDR1 MNHEY and CDR2 SVGEGT. V lost 2 bases and J 1 base, leaving 16 bases between the germline ends. The CDR3 sequence is CASSYLEKGLGTDTQYF. The CDR3 DNA is TGTGCCAGCAGTTACCTCGAGAAGGGACTCGGCACAGATACGCAGTATTTT.

This clone was counted between two and nine times. The chain employs TRBV2 and TRBJ1-3, with D tentatively TRBD1 (5 bases). Germline V lookup: CDR1 SNHLY, CDR2 FYNNEI. The CDR3 runs to 14 residues. V was pared by 2 bases and J by 1 base, with 6 bases between. CDR3 DNA sequence: TGTGCCAGCAGTGAACAGGGATCTGGAAACACCATATATTTT. It codes for CASSEQGSGNTIYF.

This clone is a singleton in its sample. This rearrangement joins TRBV5-1 to TRBJ1-1; D is unresolved. Germline values: CDR1 SGHRS, CDR2 YFSETQ. The CDR3 contains 14 residues. The ends were cut back, 0 bases at V and 0 bases at J, with 6 bases in the middle. The CDR3 DNA reads TGCGCCAGCAGCTTGGGTCCCATGAACACTGAAGCTTTCTTT. Protein product: CASSLGPMNTEAFF.

This clone was seen only a few times. This sequence joins TRBV27 and TRBJ2-3; TRBD2 aligns across 7 bases. After removal of 3 bases from V and 2 bases from J, the junction contained 5 bases not matched to a gene. Germline-derived CDR1 and CDR2 are MNHEY and SMNVEV (reference sequence). The CDR3 length is 15 residues. CDR3 nucleotide sequence: TGTGCCAGCAGTTTCGACGGGAGGAACACAGATACGCAGTATTTT. Its translation: CASSFDGRNTDTQYF.

This clone occurred a few times. The chain is built from TRBV30 and TRBJ1-1; 9 positions match TRBD1. Per the germline V gene, CDR1 is GTSNPN and CDR2 is SVGIG (reference sequence). The CDR3 length is 16 residues. V shed 0 bases and J 9 bases; nucleotides not matched to a gene: 14. CDR3 residues: CAWSVHPGQGSYQAFF. CDR3 in DNA: TGTGCCTGGAGTGTCCACCCGGGACAGGGCTCCTACCAAGCTTTCTTT.

J is TRBJ2-1 and V is TRBV11-2; 7 positions match TRBD2. This CDR3 is built from 15 residues. Trimming at V came to 5 bases and at J to 5 bases, leaving 9 bases not matched to a gene. In germline, CDR1 is SGHAT, CDR2 FQNNGV. The CDR3 here is CASSPMLAANNEQFF. In nucleotides, the CDR3 is TGTGCCAGCAGCCCAATGCTAGCGGCCAACAATGAGCAGTTCTTC.

This clone occurred a few times. The CDR3 reads CASSPSTESSGYTF. CDR3 in DNA: TGTGCCAGCAGCCCGTCTACAGAATCCAGTGGCTACACCTTC. This chain joins TRBV7-9 and TRBJ1-2, with no clear D. Trimming cost V 5 bases and J 7 bases, with 17 bases left between them. Looked up from germline, CDR1 is SEHNR and CDR2 is FQNEAQ (reference sequence). The CDR3 has 14 amino acids. Variable domain in full (rest from reference TRBV7-9 and TRBJ1-2): DTGVSQNPRHKITKRGQNVTFRCDPISEHNRLYWYRQTLGQGPEFLTYFQNEAQLEKSRLLSDRFSAERPKGSFSTLEIQRTEQGDSAMYLCASSPSTESSGYTFGSGTRLTVV.

On this clone itself: The junction and the germline gene differ at one end; a read error may be behind it. This sequence joins TRBV7-7 and TRBJ2-5; 7 bases map to TRBD2. The CDR3 is 13 amino acids. The V gene's germline CDR1 is SSHAT and CDR2 FNYEAQ (reference sequence). In DNA form, the CDR3 reads TGTGCTAGCAGCATCGCGGGGGAAGAGACCCAGTACTTC. It yields the protein CASSIAGEETQYF.

This chain links TRBV6-5 with TRBJ2-7; the match to TRBD1 covers 7 bases. V was clipped by 6 bases and J by 2 bases; unmatched bases: 4. The CDR3 extends over 13 amino acids. Per the germline V gene, CDR1 is MNHEY and CDR2 is SVGAGI. As DNA, the CDR3 is TGTGCCAGCAGGGACAGGAACGCCTACGAGCAGTACTTC. This encodes CASRDRNAYEQYF.

V is TRBV7-8 and J is TRBJ1-5; possibly TRBD1 for D (5 bases). V dropped 5 bases and J dropped 0 bases, with 14 bases sitting between them. The CDR3 is made up of 16 amino acids. Per germline, CDR1 SGHVS and CDR2 FQNEAQ. CDR3 bases: TGTGCCAGCAGCCCGACTGGGGGGTATAGCAATCAGCCCCAGCATTTT. This translates into CASSPTGGYSNQPQHF.

The chain combines TRBV18 with TRBJ1-3; TRBD1 matches 9 bases. Germline V gives CDR1 KGHSH, CDR2 LQKENI. Trimming took 6 bases from V and 4 from J; bases not matched to a gene: 13. The CDR3 consists of 17 residues. CDR3 DNA: TGTGCCAGCTCCCCAAGGACAGGGGCCCAAGCGGGAAACACCATATATTTT. This gives the protein CASSPRTGAQAGNTIYF.